This TCR beta chain derives from a study of control samples from healthy donors and cancer patients. V lost 7 bases to trimming and J lost 1 base, with 13 bases between them. Germline CDR1 reads MNHEY; CDR2 reads SVGAGI. The CDR3 runs 14 residues. Only in-frame clones appear in the TCRdb table, and some are missing; sequencing was by immunoSEQ multiplex PCR. The sample records fewer than 200,000 clones, 90% to 95% being singletons. The chain recombines TRBV6-5 with TRBJ1-1; D is unclear. The sample was blood. The source is a man younger than 30 in good health. DNA for the CDR3: TGTGCCAGCACCCCCCCGGGAGAGAACACTGAAGCTTTCTTT. Translation gives CASTPPGENTEAFF.